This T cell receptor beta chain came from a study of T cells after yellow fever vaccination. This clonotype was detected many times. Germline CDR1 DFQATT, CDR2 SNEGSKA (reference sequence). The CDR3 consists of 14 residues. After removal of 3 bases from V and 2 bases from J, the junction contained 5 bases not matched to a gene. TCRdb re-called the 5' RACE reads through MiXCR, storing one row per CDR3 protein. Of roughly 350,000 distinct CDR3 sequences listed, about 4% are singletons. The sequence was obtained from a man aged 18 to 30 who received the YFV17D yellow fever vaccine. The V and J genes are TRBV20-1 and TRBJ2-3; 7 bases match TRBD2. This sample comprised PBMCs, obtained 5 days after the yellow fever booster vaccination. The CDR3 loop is CSASTSVYTDTQYF. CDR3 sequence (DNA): TGCAGTGCTAGCACTAGCGTGTACACAGATACGCAGTATTTT.